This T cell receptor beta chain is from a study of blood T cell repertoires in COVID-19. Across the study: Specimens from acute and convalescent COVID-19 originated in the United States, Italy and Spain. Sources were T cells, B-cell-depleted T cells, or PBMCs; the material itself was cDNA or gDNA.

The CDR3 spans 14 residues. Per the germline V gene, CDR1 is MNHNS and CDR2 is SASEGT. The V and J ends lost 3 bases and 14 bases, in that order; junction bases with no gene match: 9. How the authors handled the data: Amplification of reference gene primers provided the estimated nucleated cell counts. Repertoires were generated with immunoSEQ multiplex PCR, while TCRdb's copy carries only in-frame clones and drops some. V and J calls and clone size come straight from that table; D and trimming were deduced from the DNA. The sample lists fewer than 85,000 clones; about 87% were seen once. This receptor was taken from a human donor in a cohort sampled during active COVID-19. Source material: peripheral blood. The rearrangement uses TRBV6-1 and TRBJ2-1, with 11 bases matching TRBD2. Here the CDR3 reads CASSEMTSGTSKFF. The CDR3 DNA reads TGTGCCAGCAGTGAGATGACTAGCGGGACCTCCAAGTTCTTC.